Following are 18 T cell receptor beta chains from one sample sequenced in a study of blood T cell repertoires in COVID-19. This table comes from immunoSEQ multiplex PCR, and its TCRdb copy is limited to in-frame clones, with some not included. Of under 200,000 clones listed, about 86% are singletons. Sequences were obtained from peripheral blood. The receptors shown here come from a human donor with acute or convalescent COVID-19. The donor label of this sample is uncertain.

The CDR3 nucleotides read TGTGCCATCAGGACAGGGGACGAGCAGTACTTC. It encodes CAIRTGDEQYF. The chain combines TRBV10-3 with TRBJ2-7, with TRBD1 matching 8 bases. CDR1 ENHRY and CDR2 SYGVKD come from the germline V gene. This CDR3 region has 11 residues. The J segment lost 5 bases and the V segment lost 6 bases, leaving 0 bases of the junction unmatched.

On this clone: At one end, the junction sequence differs from germline, possibly due to a read error. The rearrangement joins TRBV6-6 to TRBJ2-3; TRBD1 matches at 9 bases. CDR1 is MNHNY, CDR2 SVGAGI, per germline (reference sequence). CDR3 length equals 16 residues. The CDR3 sequence is CASSNSRDRVTDTQYF. CDR3 DNA: TGTGCCAGCAGTAACTCCCGGGACAGGGTGACAGATACGCAGTATTTT.

This clone was observed at least ten times. J is TRBJ2-1 and V is TRBV28, with TRBD2 identical over 11 bases. Looked up from germline, CDR1 is MDHEN and CDR2 is SYDVKM. The CDR3 spans 16 residues. After removal of 5 bases from V and 5 bases from J, the junction contained 8 bases not matched to a gene. The CDR3, as DNA: TGTGCCAGCAGTCCCCTGGGACTAGCGGCAAACAATGAGCAGTTCTTC. The encoded protein is CASSPLGLAANNEQFF. The full variable domain, its missing parts supplied by reference TRBV28 and TRBJ2-1, is DVKVTQSSRYLVKRTGEKVFLECVQDMDHENMFWYRQDPGLGLRLIYFSYDVKMKEKGDIPEGYSVSREKKERFSLILESASTNQTSMYLCASSPLGLAANNEQFFGPGTRLTVL.

The J gene is TRBJ1-4, the V gene TRBV19; 7 bases map to TRBD1. V gave up 9 bases and J gave up 0 bases; unmatched junction bases: 10. This CDR3 contains 16 residues. CDR1 and CDR2 from the germline V gene are LNHDA and SQIVND (reference sequence). The chain's CDR3 is CASNYGQASTNEKLFF. The DNA for the CDR3 is TGTGCCAGCAACTACGGACAGGCCTCAACTAATGAAAAACTGTTTTTT.

J is TRBJ1-1 and V is TRBV3-1 (or the pseudogene TRBV3-2); unclear D gene. V dropped 3 bases and J dropped 4 bases, with 21 bases sitting between them. This CDR3 is 17 amino acids long. From germline, CDR1 is LGHDT and CDR2 YNNKEL (reference sequence). The CDR3 is CASSHFFRVGSGTEAFF. CDR3 bases: TGTGCCAGCAGCCATTTTTTTAGAGTGGGGAGTGGCACTGAAGCTTTCTTT.

The rearrangement joins TRBV5-1 to TRBJ2-2, with D possibly matching TRBD2 (5 bases). In germline, CDR1 is SGHRS, CDR2 YFSETQ. Trimming stripped 0 bases from V and 7 bases from J, with 13 bases between. The CDR3 totals 15 residues. CDR3 coding DNA: TGCGCCAGCAGCTTGGGCAGCGGATTCATCGGGGAGCTGTTTTTT. As protein: CASSLGSGFIGELFF.

This clone turned up a few times. For the CDR3, the DNA is TGTGCCAGCAGCTCTGGGACTAGCGGGCGCACCGGGGAGCTGTTTTTT. Translating gives CASSSGTSGRTGELFF. J is TRBJ2-2 and V is TRBV5-4; 12 bases agree with TRBD2. There are 16 residues in the CDR3. The V gene end was trimmed by 3 bases and the J gene end by 4 bases; junction bases not matched to a gene: 4. In germline, CDR1 is SGHNT, CDR2 YYREEE (reference sequence). Full variable domain (rest looked up from reference TRBV5-4 and TRBJ2-2): ETGVTQSPTHLIKTRGQQVTLRCSSQSGHNTVSWYQQALGQGPQFIFQYYREEENGRGNFPPRFSGLQFPNYSSELNVNALELDDSALYLCASSSGTSGRTGELFFGEGSRLTVL.

The chain carries TRBV28 and TRBJ2-1; weak D call: TRBD2 (5 bases). The CDR3 runs to 14 residues. V was shortened by 6 bases and J by 5 bases, with 14 bases between the two germline ends. CDR1 is MDHEN, CDR2 SYDVKM, per germline. DNA of the CDR3: TGTGCCAGCAGGTGGACGGGGAGTCACAATGAGCAGTTCTTC. Amino acid sequence: CASRWTGSHNEQFF.

This clone was seen a few times. V usage is TRBV12-3 or TRBV12-4 and J usage is TRBJ1-2, with 7 bases matching TRBD1. The CDR3 is made up of 13 amino acids. The trim removed 6 bases at V and 6 bases at J, leaving 7 bases unmatched. CDR3 DNA sequence: TGTGCCAGCAGCCCGCGAGGGGGCGATGGCTACACCTTC. It translates to CASSPRGGDGYTF.

In this sample, this clone turned up once. The rearrangement joins TRBV19 to TRBJ1-2; possibly TRBD1 for D (6 bases). Germline V gene lookup returns CDR1 LNHDA and CDR2 SQIVND (reference sequence). The CDR3 is 15 residues long. Deletions cut 1 base from V and 5 bases from J, with 14 bases between. The CDR3 DNA sequence: TGTGCCAGTAGTATAGTGTACAGGGAGCGGTATGGCTACACCTTC. It codes for CASSIVYRERYGYTF.

In regard to this clone: Other DNA sequences in this specimen translate into the identical CDR3. This sequence joins TRBV11-2 and TRBJ2-5; TRBD2 aligns across 7 bases. CDR3 length: 15 amino acids. The V gene's germline CDR1 is SGHAT and CDR2 FQNNGV. Unmatched junction bases numbered 7, after V lost 2 bases and J lost 4 bases. The CDR3 here is CASSLLGGGAETQYF. The CDR3 bases are TGTGCCAGCAGCTTATTGGGGGGGGGAGCAGAGACCCAGTACTTC.

The rearrangement joins TRBV25-1 to TRBJ2-7, with D perhaps matching TRBD1 (7 bases). This CDR3 is built from 15 residues. Germline V CDR1 and CDR2: MGHDK, SYGVNS. V lost 5 bases and J 0 bases, leaving 14 bases between the germline ends. CDR3 in DNA: TGTGCCAGCAGTTATTTTCAGGGGGGCTCCTACGAGCAGTACTTC. It specifies CASSYFQGGSYEQYF.

The rearrangement links TRBV19 to TRBJ1-4, with TRBD1 as a possible D gene (6 bases). V was trimmed by 3 bases and J by 7 bases, leaving 18 bases between them. The CDR3 is made up of 16 amino acids. CDR1 and CDR2 from the germline V gene are LNHDA and SQIVND (reference sequence). CDR3 DNA sequence: TGTGCCAGTAGTATTTTCACGGGGGGCATGGGTGAAAAACTGTTTTTT. Its protein is CASSIFTGGMGEKLFF. The full variable domain, with the rest looked up from reference TRBV19 and TRBJ1-4, is DGGITQSPKYLFRKEGQNVTLSCEQNLNHDAMYWYRQDPGQGLRLIYYSQIVNDFQKGDIAEGYSVSREKKESFPLTVTSAQKNPTAFYLCASSIFTGGMGEKLFFGSGTQLSVL.

The genes are TRBV7-2 and TRBJ1-1, with 11 bases lining up with TRBD1. Germline V gene sequence: CDR1 SGHTA, CDR2 FQGNSA. V shed 5 bases and J 4 bases; nucleotides not matched to a gene: 6. The CDR3 sequence is 15 residues long. CDR3 in DNA: TGTGCCAGCAGCGAGGACAGGGGGCTGGGCACTGAAGCTTTCTTT. Its protein product is CASSEDRGLGTEAFF.

V gene TRBV11-3 combines with J gene TRBJ2-3; weak D call: TRBD2 (7 bases). Germline V gene sequence: CDR1 SGHNT, CDR2 YENEEA. V was clipped by 5 bases and J by 12 bases, with 18 bases between them. CDR3 length: 13 residues. The CDR3 nucleotides read TGTGCCAGCAGCCCGGGGGCGGGGGCCCGACAGTATTTT. This sequence encodes CASSPGAGARQYF.

The CDR3 loop is CASSRTPGQGVTEQYF. DNA for the CDR3: TGTGCCAGCAGCCGGACCCCGGGACAGGGGGTCACCGAGCAGTACTTC. This rearrangement joins TRBV7-9 to TRBJ2-7, with 11 bases aligning to TRBD1. This CDR3 contains 16 residues. V trimming: 5 bases; J trimming: 6 bases; junction bases outside the gene matches: 12. CDR1 and CDR2 (germline): SEHNR, FQNEAQ (reference sequence).

This sequence joins TRBV6-5 and TRBJ1-1, with a weak D call TRBD1 (6 bases). The CDR3 has 12 residues. With 6 bases removed from V and 2 bases from J, the gap between germline ends came to 7 bases. Germline CDR1 is MNHEY and CDR2 is SVGAGI. The CDR3, as DNA: TGTGCCAGCAGGACAGGCAACACTGAAGCTTTCTTT. Its protein is CASRTGNTEAFF.

Turning to this clone: At one end, the junction sequence differs from germline, possibly due to a read error. V is TRBV7-7 and J is TRBJ2-2, with 8 nucleotides matching TRBD1. The CDR3 totals 17 residues. Germline CDR1 SSHAT, CDR2 FNYEAQ (reference sequence). The CDR3, as DNA: TGTGCTAGCAGCTTAAGGACAGGGTTTGCGAACACCGGGGAGCTGTTTTTT. It encodes CASSLRTGFANTGELFF. Using reference TRBV7-7 and TRBJ2-2 for the parts outside the CDR3, the full variable domain is GAGVSQSPRYKVTKRGQDVTLRCDPISSHATLYWYQQALGQGPEFLTYFNYEAQPDKSGLPSDRFSAERPEGSISTLTIQRTEQRDSAMYRCASSLRTGFANTGELFFGEGSRLTVL.